The sequence of this T cell receptor (beta chain) was determined in a study of blood T cell repertoires in COVID-19 (dated by TCRdb to the early 2020s). Regarding the study in general: Samples covering the acute and convalescent phases of COVID-19 were provided by collaborators in the United States, Italy and Spain. The samples were drawn from two sources: the first 160 participants of the ongoing ImmuneRACE study, and fewer than 1,500 subjects contributed by 6 global collaborators. The material from the prospective study consisted of cDNA or gDNA derived from T cells, B-cell-depleted T cells, or PBMCs. The sample metadata nearly always contained a de-identified subject ID, COVID-19 status, age in years and sex. The repertoires were made available in a free public database intended to serve as a resource for research on the immune response to SARS-CoV-2. Where available, HLA class I and class II types were taken from metadata supplied by the sample provider and were not determined by assay-based typing. The dataset comprised deeply sampled blood TCRbeta repertoires from subjects exposed to, actively infected with, or recovered from COVID-19. General study outcomes and caveats: The quantity of clinical and demographic metadata differed by source and by participant and was supplied without curation.

TCRbeta CDR3 regions were amplified from genomic DNA by means of the immunoSEQ Assay, a bias-controlled multiplex PCR. The study's processing was this. The number of nucleated cells in each sample was estimated by amplification of reference gene primers within the assay. Sequence reads were collapsed and filtered to measure the absolute abundance of every unique TCRbeta CDR3 rearrangement. For each sample, productive Simpson clonality was calculated as the square root of Simpson's diversity index over productive rearrangements. TCRdb holds this immuneACCESS table with in-frame rearrangements only. Some clones are missing; in checked studies, unresolved V genes explain under half, and the rest has no known cause. V, J and clone size reflect that table, while D and trimming were determined from the DNA. Within this sample are about 100,000 clones, with around nine tenths of them counted one time only. 4.5% to 6.5% of the sample is held by the ten biggest clonotypes.

Collaborating institutions collected whole blood in K2EDTA tubes following their own protocols. For TCRbeta analysis, collaborators shipped samples in one of three forms: frozen whole blood, isolated PBMCs, or DNA extracted from either of those sample types. In regard to this clone: What antigen it recognizes has not been identified. No base qualities exist here, and no much larger clone lies one base off it.

Reading from cysteine to phenylalanine, the CDR3 counts 15 amino acids. Only the CDR3 region is kept as DNA, spanning 45 bases read in frame from base 1. The germline V gene supplies CDR1 MDHEN and CDR2 SYDVKM. The trim is 11 bases for V and 0 bases for J, with a gap of 14 bases between the germline ends. The specimen sequenced was peripheral blood. The sequence was collected from a human donor in a cohort sampled during active COVID-19. Here the chain combines TRBV28 and TRBJ2-6; TRBD1 could be the D gene, as 5 bases match. CDR3 loop: CAAHDSSSGANVLTF. The DNA is TGTGCCGCCCACGACAGTTCCTCTGGGGCCAACGTCCTGACTTTC.